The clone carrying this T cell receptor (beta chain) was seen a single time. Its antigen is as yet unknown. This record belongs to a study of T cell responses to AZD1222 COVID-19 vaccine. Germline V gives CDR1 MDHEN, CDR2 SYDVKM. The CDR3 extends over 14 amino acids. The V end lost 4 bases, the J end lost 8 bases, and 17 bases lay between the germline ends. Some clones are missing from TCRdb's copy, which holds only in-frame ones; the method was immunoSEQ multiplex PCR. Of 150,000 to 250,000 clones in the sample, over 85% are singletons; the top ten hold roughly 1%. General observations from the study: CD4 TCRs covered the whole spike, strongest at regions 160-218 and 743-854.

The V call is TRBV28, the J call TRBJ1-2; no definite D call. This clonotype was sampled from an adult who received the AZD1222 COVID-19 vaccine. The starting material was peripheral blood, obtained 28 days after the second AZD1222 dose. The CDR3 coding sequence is TGTGCCAGCAGTTCCTGGGCCCTAAGTTACGGCTACACCTTC. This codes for CASSSWALSYGYTF.